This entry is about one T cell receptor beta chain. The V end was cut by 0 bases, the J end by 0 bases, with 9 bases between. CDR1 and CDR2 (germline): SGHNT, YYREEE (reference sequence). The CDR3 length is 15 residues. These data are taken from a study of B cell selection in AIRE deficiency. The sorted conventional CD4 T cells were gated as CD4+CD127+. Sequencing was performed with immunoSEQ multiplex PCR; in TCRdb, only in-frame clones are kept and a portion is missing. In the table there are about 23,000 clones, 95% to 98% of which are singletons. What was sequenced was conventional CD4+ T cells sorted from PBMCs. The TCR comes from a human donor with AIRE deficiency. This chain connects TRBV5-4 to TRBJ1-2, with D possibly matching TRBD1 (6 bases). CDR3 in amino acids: CASSLGGAPNYGYTF. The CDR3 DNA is TGTGCCAGCAGCTTGGGGGGGGCTCCTAACTATGGCTACACCTTC.